Below are 10 T cell receptor beta chains sequenced from a single sample in a study of immune cell composition in non-small cell lung cancer. The repertoire was sequenced with immunoSEQ multiplex PCR; TCRdb's copy has only in-frame clones and lacks some. Of 5,000 to 6,500 clones in the sample, 70% to 90% are singletons; the top ten hold just under 6.5%. The normal lung sample lay at least 3 cm, and maximally far, from the tumour. The sample comprised non-adjacent lung tissue. Receptors originate from a human donor with non-small cell lung cancer.

This chain uses TRBV25-1 with TRBJ2-3; 12 bases are shared with TRBD1. The junction had 8 bases not matched to a gene; V was cut back by 4 bases and J by 0 bases. Per germline, CDR1 MGHDK and CDR2 SYGVNS. The CDR3 contains 18 residues. CDR3 region: CASSVGTGGRYSTDTQYF. The CDR3 DNA reads as TGTGCCAGCAGTGTCGGGACAGGGGGCCGCTATAGCACAGATACGCAGTATTTT.

This clone was seen only once. The CDR3 region has the DNA TGTGCCAGCAGTGACCCGGGACTAGTGGGTGAGCAGTACTTC. Translated: CASSDPGLVGEQYF. This sequence joins TRBV25-1 and TRBJ2-7, with TRBD2 identical over 8 bases. Germline-derived CDR1 and CDR2 are MGHDK and SYGVNS. This CDR3 is 14 amino acids long. The ends lost 3 bases at V and 7 bases at J; junction bases unmatched: 8.

The genes are TRBV7-2 and TRBJ1-2; D unclear. The CDR3 totals 16 residues. Germline-derived CDR1 and CDR2 are SGHTA and FQGNSA. V gave up 1 base and J gave up 0 bases, with 12 bases separating them. The DNA for the CDR3 is TGTGCCAGCAGCTTAGACCCAGCGCGAGCTAACTATGGCTACACCTTC. Amino acids: CASSLDPARANYGYTF.

The V gene is TRBV7-8, the J gene TRBJ1-2; 8 positions agree with TRBD1. The CDR3 has 11 amino acids. V shed 5 bases, J shed 13 bases, and the junction held 6 bases outside the gene matches. Germline V gene sequence: CDR1 SGHVS, CDR2 FQNEAQ. The CDR3 sequence: CASSMDRASTF. The CDR3 nucleotides read TGTGCCAGCAGCATGGACAGGGCCTCCACCTTC.

The chain recombines TRBV21-1 with TRBJ2-3; the DNA was not compared with TRBD1, the D call given in the table. TRBV21-1 is labeled a pseudogene. This CDR3 spans 20 amino acids. The CDR3 sequence: CASSSRQGGQRPGRTDTQYF. DNA for the CDR3: TGTGCCAGCAGCAGTCGACAGGGGGGCCAGCGGCCAGGGCGCACAGATACGCAGTATTTT.

The chain recombines TRBV6-5 with TRBJ2-1; a weak D match, TRBD1 (6 bases). The CDR3 loop spans 15 amino acids. V was clipped by 6 bases and J by 2 bases, with 14 bases between them. CDR1 is MNHEY, CDR2 SVGAGI, per germline. The CDR3 is CASSTDSYTYNEQFF. As DNA, the CDR3 is TGTGCCAGCAGCACGGACAGCTATACCTACAATGAGCAGTTCTTC.

The chain is built from TRBV11-3 and TRBJ2-7; 9 positions match TRBD2. The CDR3 spans 15 residues. Germline loops: CDR1 SGHNT, CDR2 YENEEA. V was pared by 3 bases and J by 3 bases, with 6 bases of the junction left unmatched. Here the CDR3 reads CASSFGGRAGYEQYF. CDR3 DNA sequence: TGTGCCAGCAGCTTCGGCGGGAGGGCCGGCTACGAGCAGTACTTC.

The chain uses TRBV7-2 and TRBJ2-1; 15 bases map to TRBD2. The V and J ends lost 5 bases and 8 bases, in that order; junction bases with no gene match: 7. CDR1 is SGHTA and CDR2 is FQGNSA in the germline V gene. The CDR3 is 16 amino acids. CDR3 in amino acids: CASSPGTSGRSHEQFF. The CDR3 coding sequence is TGTGCCAGCAGCCCCGGGACTAGCGGGAGGTCCCATGAGCAGTTCTTC.

The chain carries TRBV2 and TRBJ2-7; 9 nucleotides agree with TRBD2. After removal of 7 bases from V and 5 bases from J, the junction contained 9 bases not matched to a gene. The length of the CDR3 is 14 residues. Germline V CDR1 and CDR2: SNHLY, FYNNEI. The CDR3 here is CASNQAGGLHEQYF. CDR3 DNA: TGTGCCAGCAACCAAGCGGGAGGTTTGCACGAGCAGTACTTC.

V usage is TRBV29-1 and J usage is TRBJ2-7; 9 positions match TRBD2. CDR1 and CDR2 (germline): SQVTM, ANQGSEA. The junction had 6 bases not matched to a gene; V was cut back by 5 bases and J by 1 base. The CDR3 loop spans 14 amino acids. As DNA, the CDR3 is TGCAGCGTTTCGAGAGCGGGAGGTTCCTACGAGCAGTACTTC. This codes for CSVSRAGGSYEQYF.